Each of the 28 T cell receptor beta chains below was sequenced from the same sample in a study of CD8 T cells in ankylosing spondylitis. TCRdb re-analysed the 5' RACE reads in MiXCR, keeping a single row per CDR3 protein. Here the sample spans approximately 220,000 distinct CDR3 sequences, around 25% being singletons. Sample: blood, either unsorted or a sorted T cell fraction (not recorded which). The receptors come from a male donor with ankylosing spondylitis or in good health (not recorded which).

This clonotype was detected ten times or more. The V gene is TRBV5-1, the J gene TRBJ1-1, with D maybe TRBD1 (6 bases). V lost 3 bases, J lost 3 bases, and 15 bases lay in between. This CDR3 region has 15 residues. Germline loops: CDR1 SGHRS, CDR2 YFSETQ. CDR3 DNA: TGCGCCAGCAGCTACCGACCGTCAGGGGACACTGAAGCTTTCTTT. This sequence encodes CASSYRPSGDTEAFF.

This clonotype was observed at least ten times. The rearrangement joins TRBV7-8 to TRBJ1-6; 7 bases align to TRBD1. Trimming took 4 bases from V and 5 from J; bases not matched to a gene: 2. In germline, CDR1 is SGHVS, CDR2 FQNEAQ. The CDR3 contains 14 residues. CDR3 coding DNA: TGTGCCAGCAGCTCGACAGGGAATAATTCACCCCTCCACTTT. It specifies CASSSTGNNSPLHF.

This clonotype was detected ten times or more. This rearrangement joins TRBV3-1 to TRBJ2-7; no reliable D call. The CDR3 runs to 11 residues. V gave up 2 bases and J gave up 7 bases, with 6 bases separating them. The germline gives CDR1 LGHDT, CDR2 YNNKEL (reference sequence). The CDR3: CASSQTGEQYF. The CDR3 DNA follows: TGTGCCAGCAGCCAAACTGGGGAGCAGTACTTC.

The chain recombines TRBV9 with TRBJ2-1; 8 positions match TRBD2. From germline, CDR1 is SGDLS and CDR2 YYNGEE. Germline trimming cut 0 bases from V and 10 bases from J; bases unmatched to any gene: 9. This CDR3 spans 15 amino acids. Here the CDR3 reads CASSVGTNGGGEQFF. For the CDR3, the DNA is TGTGCCAGCAGCGTAGGGACCAACGGGGGGGGAGAGCAGTTCTTC.

The chain joins TRBV20-1 to TRBJ2-3, with D possibly matching TRBD2 (5 bases). The germline gives CDR1 DFQATT, CDR2 SNEGSKA (reference sequence). V was trimmed by 1 base and J by 12 bases, leaving 20 bases between them. The CDR3 has 14 residues. The chain's CDR3 is CSARGGGSPSGQYF. The CDR3 DNA is TGCAGTGCTAGAGGCGGCGGATCCCCCAGCGGCCAGTATTTT.

The rearrangement joins TRBV5-1 to TRBJ2-5; TRBD1 matches at 7 bases. Germline V CDR1 and CDR2: SGHRS, YFSETQ. J gave up 1 base and V 4 bases, and 10 bases lay outside the gene matches. CDR3 length: 16 residues. CDR3 loop: CASSKNGDRRQETQYF. DNA for the CDR3: TGCGCCAGCAGCAAAAATGGGGACAGACGCCAAGAGACCCAGTACTTC.

This clonotype was counted many times. The chain links TRBV20-1 to TRBJ1-6; D unclear. The CDR3 has 14 residues. V shed 4 bases and J shed 9 bases, with 16 bases lying between them. Germline CDR1 reads DFQATT; CDR2 reads SNEGSKA (reference sequence). The CDR3 bases are TGCAGTGCTACATCCTCAACTCGGGGTTCACCCCTCCACTTT. Protein: CSATSSTRGSPLHF.

This chain connects TRBV6-5 to TRBJ2-7, with 11 bases that match TRBD2. The CDR3 length is 16 residues. J gave up 2 bases and V 2 bases, and 5 bases lay outside the gene matches. The germline CDR1 and CDR2 sequences are MNHEY and SVGAGI. In DNA form, the CDR3 reads TGTGCCAGCAGTTACACCGGGACTAGCGGTCCCTACGAGCAGTACTTC. Protein product: CASSYTGTSGPYEQYF.

The chain is built from TRBV5-1 and TRBJ2-6, with no clear D. This CDR3 contains 15 residues. The V end was cut by 0 bases, the J end by 2 bases, with 6 bases between. CDR1 and CDR2 (germline): SGHRS, YFSETQ. The CDR3 here is CASSLGSAGANVLTF. The CDR3 DNA reads TGCGCCAGCAGCTTGGGGTCCGCTGGGGCCAACGTCCTGACTTTC.

This clonotype occurred a few times. This chain connects TRBV18 to TRBJ1-4; 9 nucleotides match TRBD1. The V and J ends lost 4 bases and 5 bases, in that order; junction bases with no gene match: 11. CDR1 is KGHSH and CDR2 is LQKENI in the germline V gene. The CDR3 has 17 residues. In DNA, the CDR3 is TGTGCCAGCTCACTGGCGACGACCGGGACAGGGAATGAAAAACTGTTTTTT. This sequence encodes CASSLATTGTGNEKLFF.

At least ten counts were recorded for this clonotype. The V gene is TRBV27, the J gene TRBJ2-7; 8 bases map to TRBD2. The CDR3 consists of 18 residues. V shed 5 bases and J 3 bases; nucleotides not matched to a gene: 18. Germline V CDR1 and CDR2: MNHEY, SMNVEV (reference sequence). The CDR3 here is CASSPRGGRWTQDYEQYF. Written as DNA, the CDR3 is TGTGCCAGCAGTCCCCGGGGGGGGCGGTGGACTCAGGACTACGAGCAGTACTTC.

This clonotype was counted ten times or more. The rearrangement joins TRBV5-1 to TRBJ2-2; 10 bases align to TRBD2. Germline assignment: CDR1 SGHRS and CDR2 YFSETQ. After removal of 1 base from V and 5 bases from J, the junction contained 5 bases not matched to a gene. This CDR3 contains 16 residues. The CDR3 coding sequence is TGCGCCAGCAGCTTGACCCTAGCGGGAGCTACCGGGGAGCTGTTTTTT. The encoded protein is CASSLTLAGATGELFF.

The CDR3 DNA reads TGCAGCGTCGGGGACGACGCCTACGAGCAGTACTTC. Translated: CSVGDDAYEQYF. The rearrangement joins TRBV29-1 to TRBJ2-7; the D call may be TRBD1 or TRBD2 (5 bases each). This CDR3 is 12 amino acids long. V lost 6 bases, J lost 2 bases, and 11 bases lay in between. Germline CDR1 and CDR2: SQVTM and ANQGSEA.

V gene TRBV6-1 combines with J gene TRBJ2-7; the D gene is possibly TRBD1 (6 bases). With 6 bases removed from V and 1 base from J, the gap between germline ends came to 10 bases. The CDR3 runs to 13 residues. In germline, CDR1 is MNHNS, CDR2 SASEGT. The CDR3 DNA is TGTGCCAGCAGCGACAGGCTTTCCTACGAGCAGTACTTC. Amino acids: CASSDRLSYEQYF.

This chain uses TRBV5-6 with TRBJ2-7; no firm D call. The CDR3 length is 13 residues. V was cut by 7 bases and J by 0 bases, with 11 bases left in between. From germline, CDR1 is SGHDT and CDR2 YYEEEE. CDR3 DNA: TGTGCCAGCGCCTGGGCTTCCTCCTACGAGCAGTACTTC. Amino acid sequence: CASAWASSYEQYF.

In its sample, this clonotype was seen a few times. This chain links TRBV20-1 with TRBJ2-3, with 8 nucleotides matching TRBD1. This CDR3 has 16 amino acids. Germline V CDR1 and CDR2: DFQATT, SNEGSKA (reference sequence). V lost 3 bases, J lost 0 bases, and 8 bases stayed unmatched. Written as DNA, the CDR3 is TGCAGTGCTAGGGAGTCCAGGGGGCTTAGCACAGATACGCAGTATTTT. Translation: CSARESRGLSTDTQYF.

This clonotype was seen at least ten times. J is TRBJ2-1 and V is TRBV7-2; 9 bases fit TRBD2. This CDR3 is 15 amino acids long. Germline V CDR1 and CDR2: SGHTA, FQGNSA. V trimming: 5 bases; J trimming: 3 bases; junction bases outside the gene matches: 5. The CDR3 DNA follows: TGTGCCAGCAGCCTTAGCGGGAGCTTCTACAATGAGCAGTTCTTC. It specifies CASSLSGSFYNEQFF.

The chain employs TRBV6-1 and TRBJ1-1; TRBD1 is a possible D gene (5 bases). The CDR3 is 14 residues long. Trimming took 8 bases from V and 2 from J, leaving 15 bases between them. CDR1 and CDR2 (germline): MNHNS, SASEGT. The CDR3 region is CASLAPGGNTEAFF. The CDR3 DNA reads TGTGCCAGCCTTGCCCCCGGGGGAAACACTGAAGCTTTCTTT.

The chain links TRBV20-1 to TRBJ1-1; 8 bases match TRBD1. In germline, CDR1 is DFQATT, CDR2 SNEGSKA (reference sequence). There are 14 residues in the CDR3. With V trimmed by 5 bases and J by 1 base, 6 bases remained unmatched. DNA of the CDR3: TGCAGTGCTCAATGGACAGGGACGAACACTGAAGCTTTCTTT. This gives the protein CSAQWTGTNTEAFF.

The chain carries TRBV23-1 and TRBJ2-5; tentatively, D is TRBD1 or TRBD2 (5 bases each). TRBV23-1 is noted as an ORF with a role that remains uncertain. Trimming left V 0 bases short and J 2 bases short, with 22 bases between. The CDR3 is 19 residues long. CDR3 nucleotides: TGCGCCAGCAGTCAATCTAAAACGTTCGTCCAGGGACCACAAGAGACCCAGTACTTC. Amino acid sequence: CASSQSKTFVQGPQETQYF.

The J gene is TRBJ2-7, the V gene TRBV18; 7 positions agree with TRBD2. Germline values: CDR1 KGHSH, CDR2 LQKENI. Trimming took 0 bases from V and 3 from J; bases not matched to a gene: 8. This CDR3 is 16 amino acids long. CDR3 amino acids: CASSPPGTAGRYEQYF. The CDR3 DNA reads TGTGCCAGCTCACCACCGGGCACAGCGGGGCGCTACGAGCAGTACTTC.

The chain links TRBV6-1 to TRBJ1-3; TRBD1 aligns across 7 bases. The length of the CDR3 is 15 residues. The germline V gene has CDR1 MNHNS and CDR2 SASEGT. V shed 3 bases, J shed 4 bases, and the junction held 6 bases outside the gene matches. In nucleotides, the CDR3 is TGTGCCAGCAGTGATGGACAGGTTTCAGGAAACACCATATATTTT. It yields the protein CASSDGQVSGNTIYF.

The V gene is TRBV20-1, the J gene TRBJ2-5, with a tentative D call TRBD1 (6 bases). Trimming stripped 5 bases from V and 5 bases from J, with 12 bases between. This CDR3 contains 12 residues. Germline loops: CDR1 DFQATT, CDR2 SNEGSKA (reference sequence). CDR3 sequence (DNA): TGCAGTGCTGCTCAGGGGCGGGAGACCCAGTACTTC. As protein: CSAAQGRETQYF.

The rearrangement uses TRBV7-2 and TRBJ2-7; 8 bases align to TRBD1. This CDR3 is built from 15 residues. The V gene's germline CDR1 is SGHTA and CDR2 FQGNSA. Trimming at V came to 2 bases and at J to 1 base, leaving 4 bases not matched to a gene. The CDR3 nucleotides are TGTGCCAGCAGCTTATCCCGGGACAGGTCCTACGAGCAGTACTTC. As protein: CASSLSRDRSYEQYF.

This clonotype was counted at least ten times. This chain joins TRBV12-3 or TRBV12-4 and TRBJ2-1, with D possibly TRBD2 on 6 matching bases. CDR3 length: 12 residues. V was cut by 7 bases and J by 9 bases, with 13 bases left in between. CDR3 DNA: TGTGCCAGCAAGACCGAGGGAGGTGAGCAGTTCTTC. Translated, it gives CASKTEGGEQFF.

This chain connects TRBV19 to TRBJ1-1; 8 bases fit TRBD1. There are 13 residues in the CDR3. The germline V gene encodes CDR1 LNHDA and CDR2 SQIVND (reference sequence). V shed 9 bases and J 6 bases; nucleotides not matched to a gene: 9. CDR3 DNA: TGTGCCAGCAGACAGGGGAGCGACTCTGAAGCTTTCTTT. Translating it yields CASRQGSDSEAFF.

This clonotype was recorded a few times. The CDR3 is CSVVAATGKLFF. The CDR3 DNA sequence: TGCAGCGTTGTGGCGGCTACAGGAAAACTGTTTTTT. This chain links TRBV29-1 with TRBJ1-4, with a possible D match to TRBD1 (5 bases). V shed 4 bases and J shed 10 bases, with 13 bases lying between them. Germline V gene lookup returns CDR1 SQVTM and CDR2 ANQGSEA. The CDR3 totals 12 residues.

This clonotype was recorded a few times. The chain employs TRBV7-2 and TRBJ2-2; D is ambiguous. This CDR3 is built from 15 residues. CDR1 is SGHTA and CDR2 is FQGNSA in the germline V gene. The V and J ends lost 1 base and 6 bases respectively, with 12 bases between them. The CDR3 loop is CASSLVPRAAGELFF. The CDR3, as DNA: TGTGCCAGCAGCTTAGTCCCACGCGCCGCCGGGGAGCTGTTTTTT.